This section outlines one T cell receptor beta chain sequence together with its context. Its antigen is not identified. This could be a read error, since a much larger clone is one nucleotide away. This specimen belongs to a study of CD8 T cells in ankylosing spondylitis. Study-wide points: CD8+ by phenotype, disease-linked clones were relatively rare in peripheral blood. Disease-linked clones reportedly concentrated significantly in matched ankylosing spondylitis synovial fluid.

Each CDR3 protein is one row after TCRdb ran MiXCR on the 5' RACE reads. The sample has 250,000 or so distinct CDR3 sequences, about 20% seen once. Losses at the gene ends were 5 bases for V and 2 bases for J; bases not matched to a gene: 8. From germline, CDR1 is MNHNS and CDR2 SASEGT. This CDR3 is built from 15 residues. The rearrangement joins TRBV6-1 to TRBJ1-1, with 7 bases identical to TRBD1. The TCR was taken from a male donor with ankylosing spondylitis or in good health (not recorded which). Sequencing was done on a sample of blood, either unsorted or a sorted T cell fraction (not recorded which). CDR3 sequence: CASSPGTVKNTEAFF. CDR3 nucleotide sequence: TGTGCCAGCAGTCCCGGGACAGTCAAAAACACTGAAGCTTTCTTT.